This TCR beta chain was recovered during a study of blood T cell repertoires in COVID-19. The CDR3 consists of 12 residues. J lost 3 bases, V lost 6 bases, and 1 base had no gene match. Per germline, CDR1 SNHLY and CDR2 FYNNEI. Per the original methods: Reference gene primers were amplified, and this amplification served to estimate nucleated cell counts. Measured with immunoSEQ multiplex PCR; TCRdb has only the in-frame clones, and not every one. V, J and clone size are those of that table, while D and trimming were read from the DNA. This sample has 200,000 to 300,000 clones, with approximately 80% found just once. A note on this clone: Other DNA sequences within the sample encode an identical CDR3.

The chain carries TRBV2 and TRBJ2-7, with 8 bases aligning to TRBD1. This clonotype was obtained from a man older than 75 with acute or convalescent COVID-19. Sequencing input: peripheral blood. CDR3 protein: CASSGQGYEQYF. The CDR3 coding sequence is TGTGCCAGCAGCGGACAGGGCTACGAGCAGTACTTC.